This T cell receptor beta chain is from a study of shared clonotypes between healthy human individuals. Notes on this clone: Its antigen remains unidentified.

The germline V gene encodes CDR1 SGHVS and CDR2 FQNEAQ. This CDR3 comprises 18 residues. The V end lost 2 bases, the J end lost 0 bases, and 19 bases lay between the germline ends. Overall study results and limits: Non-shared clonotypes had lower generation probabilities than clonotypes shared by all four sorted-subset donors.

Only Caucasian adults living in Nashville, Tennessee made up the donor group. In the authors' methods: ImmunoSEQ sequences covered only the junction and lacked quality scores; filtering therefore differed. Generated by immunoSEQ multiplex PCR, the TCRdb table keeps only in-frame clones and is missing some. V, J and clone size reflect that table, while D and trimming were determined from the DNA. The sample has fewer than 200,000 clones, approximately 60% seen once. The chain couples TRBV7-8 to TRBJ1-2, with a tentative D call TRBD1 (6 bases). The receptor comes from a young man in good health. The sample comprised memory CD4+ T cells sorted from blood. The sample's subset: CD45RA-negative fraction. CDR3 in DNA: TGTGCCAGCAGCTTATTTGGGAGTGGGGGGCTCTCTAACTATGGCTACACCTTC. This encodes CASSLFGSGGLSNYGYTF.